This section outlines one T cell receptor (beta chain) sequence together with its context. Its matching antigen is unknown. Recipients boosted at about 4 weeks or about 12 weeks are pooled. This specimen belongs to a study of T cell responses to AZD1222 COVID-19 vaccine. The CDR3 is 15 amino acids. Looked up from germline, CDR1 is LNHDA and CDR2 is SQIVND (reference sequence). V was clipped by 7 bases and J by 2 bases; unmatched bases: 5. Sequenced by immunoSEQ multiplex PCR; TCRdb stores in-frame clones only, minus some. The sample yields more than 55,000 clones, over 65% seen once. Study-level findings and limits: Regions 160-218 and 743-854 dominated among vaccine-associated CD4 TCRs spanning spike. Every sample of the repertoires postdated the peak T cell response. Unmutated variant regions reportedly attract nearly half of all spike-specific TCRs.

The chain links TRBV19 to TRBJ1-3; 10 bases align to TRBD1. The receptor was isolated from an adult who received the AZD1222 COVID-19 vaccine. The sequences come from peripheral blood, collected 28 days after the second AZD1222 dose. In nucleotides, the CDR3 is TGTGCCAGTACCCGACAGGGGGCGCCTGGAAACACCATATATTTT. Its protein product is CASTRQGAPGNTIYF.